This entry features one TCR beta chain sequence. Antigen: not known. This entry belongs to a study of T cells in localized non-small cell lung cancer. The CDR3 is 13 amino acids. Trimming left V 9 bases short and J 4 bases short, with 16 bases between. The germline gives CDR1 SGHNT, CDR2 YYREEE (reference sequence). Method: immunoSEQ multiplex PCR; TCRdb's copy keeps in-frame clones and lacks some. The sample records about 54,000 clones, about 85% being singletons. Broader study findings: Tumor showed lower T cell clonality than uninvolved adjacent lung, where it was highest. Higher blood T cell density tracked longer overall survival.

The sample in question was peripheral blood, obtained before any cancer treatment. The sequence was obtained from a female donor of 60 years or more with stage II squamous cell lung carcinoma. This chain connects TRBV5-4 to TRBJ1-2; no definite D call. The CDR3 DNA follows: TGTGCCACCTCCCGAGGAGATGCCTATGGCTACACCTTC. Encoded protein: CATSRGDAYGYTF.